One sample yielded the 24 T cell receptor beta chains listed below, sequenced in a study of type 1 regulatory T cells. TCRdb itself ran the reads through MiXCR, one entry per CDR3 protein. The sample yields just under 65,000 distinct CDR3 sequences, more than 45% seen once. No antigen is known for these receptors. Specimen: cultured non-Tr1 T cells, either the whole culture or a sorted T cell fraction (not recorded which). These receptors were collected from a human donor in good health.

The chain uses TRBV12-3 or TRBV12-4 and TRBJ1-2; tentative D call: TRBD1 (5 bases). This CDR3 comprises 15 residues. V was shortened by 7 bases and J by 4 bases, with 19 bases between the two germline ends. CDR3 coding DNA: TGTGCCAGCACTCTCGGGGGGGTATCGTCCTATGGCTACACCTTC. It translates to CASTLGGVSSYGYTF.

The rearrangement uses TRBV20-1 and TRBJ1-5; tentative D call: TRBD1 (6 bases). Germline values: CDR1 DFQATT, CDR2 SNEGSKA (reference sequence). The CDR3 loop spans 12 amino acids. Trimming removed 8 bases at V and 5 bases at J, with 13 bases between. The CDR3: CSQQGGDQPQHF. Written as DNA, the CDR3 is TGCAGTCAACAGGGAGGTGATCAGCCCCAGCATTTT.

The chain joins TRBV6-6 to TRBJ2-1; 9 bases are a match to TRBD1. This CDR3 is built from 18 residues. The trim removed 8 bases at V and 5 bases at J, leaving 19 bases unmatched. Germline CDR1 reads MNHNY; CDR2 reads SVGAGI (reference sequence). The CDR3 is CASGTGTGKTKINNEQFF. The CDR3 DNA is TGTGCCAGCGGGACCGGGACAGGGAAAACCAAGATAAACAATGAGCAGTTCTTC.

CDR3 coding DNA: TGTGCCAGCAGTGAAGGCAGGGTTACCGGGGAGCTGTTTTTT. Its translation: CASSEGRVTGELFF. The V and J genes are TRBV2 and TRBJ2-2; possible D gene TRBD1, 5 bases. CDR1 is SNHLY, CDR2 FYNNEI, per germline. Trimming shortened V by 1 base and J by 5 bases, and 8 bases separated the two germline ends. This CDR3 has 14 residues.

This clonotype was seen a few times. The CDR3: CAMLGLTSTDTQYF. The CDR3 bases are TGTGCCATGCTGGGGTTGACTAGCACAGATACGCAGTATTTT. V is TRBV10-3 and J is TRBJ2-3; no reliable D call. The ends were cut back, 9 bases at V and 0 bases at J, with 13 bases in the middle. Germline V CDR1 and CDR2: ENHRY, SYGVKD. The CDR3 has 14 amino acids.

This sequence joins TRBV6-1 and TRBJ1-2; no clear D. This CDR3 is built from 15 residues. The germline V gene encodes CDR1 MNHNS and CDR2 SASEGT. Trimming stripped 6 bases from V and 0 bases from J, with 14 bases between. The CDR3 nucleotides read TGTGCCAGCAGCGAGGGCTCAGGAGCTAACTATGGCTACACCTTC. Residues: CASSEGSGANYGYTF.

The chain combines TRBV15 with TRBJ2-3; TRBD1 or TRBD2 may be the D gene (5 bases each). Germline V lookup: CDR1 LNHNV, CDR2 YYDKDF (reference sequence). The CDR3 extends over 14 amino acids. The V and J ends lost 3 bases and 6 bases respectively, with 13 bases between them. CDR3 bases: TGTGCCACCAGCAGCCGGGGCAGGGATGATACGCAGTATTTT. It is translated as CATSSRGRDDTQYF.

The chain recombines TRBV3-1 with TRBJ2-3; D unresolved. V gave up 0 bases and J gave up 3 bases, with 7 bases separating them. The CDR3 covers 14 residues. The germline CDR1 and CDR2 sequences are LGHDT and YNNKEL (reference sequence). This CDR3 reads CASSQEVRTDTQYF. The CDR3 DNA is TGTGCCAGCAGCCAAGAGGTTAGAACAGATACGCAGTATTTT.

The chain is built from TRBV7-2 and TRBJ2-7, with D perhaps given as TRBD1 or TRBD2 (6 bases each). CDR3 length equals 16 residues. The V end lost 3 bases, the J end lost 5 bases, and 20 bases lay between the germline ends. CDR1 and CDR2 (germline): SGHTA, FQGNSA. The CDR3 loop reads CASSFHRRGDGDEQYF. The CDR3 DNA follows: TGTGCCAGCAGCTTTCACCGTAGGGGGGACGGCGACGAGCAGTACTTC.

This chain uses TRBV5-1 with TRBJ2-5; D possibly matches TRBD1 or TRBD2 (5 bases each). The CDR3 spans 15 residues. The V gene lost 3 bases and the J gene lost 0 bases, with 12 bases spanning the gap. Germline V gene data show CDR1 as SGHRS and CDR2 as YFSETQ. The chain's CDR3 is CASSYGTGYQETQYF. The CDR3 nucleotides read TGCGCCAGCAGCTACGGGACGGGATACCAAGAGACCCAGTACTTC.

The chain employs TRBV24-1 and TRBJ2-3; D possibly uses TRBD1 or TRBD2 (5 bases each). The germline V gene encodes CDR1 KGHDR and CDR2 SFDVKD. Trimming cost V 3 bases and J 3 bases, with 12 bases left between them. The CDR3 consists of 15 residues. In nucleotides, the CDR3 is TGTGCCACCAGTGATCCTGGGGGTGAGACAGATACGCAGTATTTT. Amino acids: CATSDPGGETDTQYF.

V is TRBV29-1 and J is TRBJ1-1, with D tentatively TRBD1 (5 bases). This CDR3 contains 15 residues. Trimming shortened V by 1 base and J by 4 bases, and 16 bases separated the two germline ends. Germline assignment: CDR1 SQVTM and CDR2 ANQGSEA. The CDR3 here is CSVEVYTTGGTEAFF. The CDR3 bases are TGCAGCGTTGAAGTCTATACAACAGGAGGCACTGAAGCTTTCTTT.

In its sample, this clonotype was seen once. This chain uses TRBV10-3 with TRBJ2-3; 7 bases map to TRBD1. Trimming took 10 bases from V and 3 from J; bases not matched to a gene: 13. This CDR3 contains 15 residues. Per germline, CDR1 ENHRY and CDR2 SYGVKD. CDR3 nucleotides: TGTGCCACCGCACCGGACAGGACAGCAACAGATACGCAGTATTTT. Amino acids: CATAPDRTATDTQYF.

This chain uses TRBV5-1 with TRBJ2-3; 14 nucleotides agree with TRBD2. V trimming: 4 bases; J trimming: 4 bases; junction bases outside the gene matches: 11. The CDR3 extends over 18 amino acids. Germline CDR1 SGHRS, CDR2 YFSETQ. CDR3 bases: TGCGCCAGCAGCAACCCGGGACTAGCGGGGGCGAATGCAGATACGCAGTATTTT. Translation: CASSNPGLAGANADTQYF.

The chain couples TRBV12-3 or TRBV12-4 to TRBJ2-4, with D tentatively TRBD1 or TRBD2 (6 bases each). The germline V and J ends were trimmed by 7 bases and 3 bases, with 22 bases remaining between them. The CDR3 loop spans 17 amino acids. CDR3 sequence: CASTPVFRGGLKNIQYF. The CDR3 coding sequence is TGTGCCAGCACTCCCGTTTTTCGTGGGGGGCTCAAAAACATTCAGTACTTC.

The chain has TRBV7-9 and TRBJ2-2, with D tentatively TRBD2 (7 bases). CDR1 is SEHNR and CDR2 is FQNEAQ in the germline V gene (reference sequence). The CDR3 sequence is 16 residues long. V was cut by 3 bases and J by 2 bases, with 13 bases left in between. The CDR3 coding sequence is TGTGCCAGCAGCTTCCGGGGAGGGGGTAACACCGGGGAGCTGTTTTTT. Translation: CASSFRGGGNTGELFF. Full variable domain (missing parts from reference TRBV7-9 and TRBJ2-2): DTGVSQNPRHKITKRGQNVTFRCDPISEHNRLYWYRQTLGQGPEFLTYFQNEAQLEKSRLLSDRFSAERPKGSFSTLEIQRTEQGDSAMYLCASSFRGGGNTGELFFGEGSRLTVL.

This clonotype came up a few times. V and J are TRBV4-3 and TRBJ2-1; 10 bases map to TRBD2. The V segment lost 4 bases and the J segment 3 bases; nucleotides outside the gene matches: 6. The CDR3 is made up of 16 amino acids. CDR1 and CDR2 (germline): LGHNA, YSLEER. The CDR3 DNA reads as TGCGCCAGCAGCCGTCAACTAGCGGGGAGCTACAATGAGCAGTTCTTC. Encoded protein: CASSRQLAGSYNEQFF.

The V gene is TRBV29-1, the J gene TRBJ2-6; D unresolved. V shed 6 bases and J shed 0 bases, with 6 bases lying between them. The CDR3 is 13 amino acids. Germline CDR1 SQVTM, CDR2 ANQGSEA. DNA of the CDR3: TGCAGCGTCAGGAGCTCTGGGGCCAACGTCCTGACTTTC. Amino acid sequence: CSVRSSGANVLTF.

With regard to this clonotype: A much larger clone sits a single nucleotide away, making a read error possible. The gene calls are TRBV4-2 and TRBJ2-2; a weak D match, TRBD2 (6 bases). This CDR3 is 12 amino acids long. The germline CDR1 and CDR2 sequences are LGHNA and YNFKEQ. The CDR3 is CASSQTAGGLFF. In nucleotides, the CDR3 is TGTGCCAGCAGCCAAACTGCCGGGGGGCTGTTTTTT.

The chain recombines TRBV30 with TRBJ1-1, with unresolved D. The CDR3 is 14 amino acids. CDR1 is GTSNPN, CDR2 SVGIG, per germline (reference sequence). V was shortened by 1 base and J by 0 bases, with 9 bases between the two germline ends. This CDR3 reads CAWSGNGLNTEAFF. The CDR3 DNA reads TGTGCCTGGAGTGGGAACGGGTTGAACACTGAAGCTTTCTTT.

This clonotype appeared a single time. Germline is not matched at one junction end, which may reflect a read error. The V call is TRBV4-1, the J call TRBJ1-2; 9 nucleotides line up with TRBD1. Per germline, CDR1 MGHRA and CDR2 YSYEKL. The CDR3 totals 17 residues. The CDR3 DNA reads TGCGCCAACAGCCAAGACCCTGGACAGGGGAATGTCTATGGCTACACCTTC. This gives the protein CANSQDPGQGNVYGYTF.

J is TRBJ2-5 and V is TRBV5-4; 7 bases align to TRBD1. Germline loops: CDR1 SGHNT, CDR2 YYREEE (reference sequence). V shed 3 bases, J shed 1 base, and the junction held 3 bases outside the gene matches. This CDR3 comprises 14 residues. The CDR3 DNA is TGTGCCAGCAGCTCGGGACAGTCCCAAGAGACCCAGTACTTC. It codes for CASSSGQSQETQYF.

The chain has TRBV5-5 and TRBJ2-5; D possibly corresponds to TRBD2 (7 bases). This CDR3 is built from 18 residues. Trimming shortened V by 2 bases and J by 3 bases, and 23 bases separated the two germline ends. Germline V gene data show CDR1 as SGHKS and CDR2 as YYEKEE (reference sequence). CDR3 in amino acids: CASSLGGATLTIKETQYF. CDR3 nucleotides: TGTGCCAGCAGCTTAGGGGGGGCGACACTGACGATTAAAGAGACCCAGTACTTC.

The rearrangement uses TRBV7-2 and TRBJ2-7; perhaps D is TRBD1 or TRBD2 (6 bases each). The CDR3 runs 15 residues. V was trimmed by 1 base and J by 4 bases, leaving 14 bases between them. Germline assignment: CDR1 SGHTA and CDR2 FQGNSA. CDR3 nucleotides: TGTACCAGCAGCTTAGGAGGGGGAGGTGGGTACGAGCAGTACTTC. Its protein is CTSSLGGGGGYEQYF.